Listed here are 5 T cell receptor beta chains from one sample, sequenced in a study of T cell responses to AZD1222 COVID-19 vaccine. Profiling relied on immunoSEQ multiplex PCR, and the TCRdb table lists in-frame clones only, not all of them. The repertoire consists of more than 50,000 clones, with 85% to 90% occurring once and the leading ten covering 4.9%. The sample consisted of peripheral blood, taken on day 0 of AZD1222 vaccination. These receptors were obtained from an adult in good health.

The chain combines TRBV3-1 (or the pseudogene TRBV3-2) with TRBJ1-5; the D gene is possibly TRBD1 (6 bases). This CDR3 has 14 residues. Trimming stripped 5 bases from V and 5 bases from J, with 13 bases between. CDR1 is LGHDT, CDR2 YNNKEL, per germline (reference sequence). CDR3 loop: CASSARTADQPQHF. The CDR3 DNA follows: TGTGCCAGCAGCGCCCGGACAGCGGATCAGCCCCAGCATTTT.

This sequence joins TRBV5-4 and TRBJ1-6; 9 nucleotides agree with TRBD1. The V gene's germline CDR1 is SGHNT and CDR2 YYREEE (reference sequence). The ends lost 2 bases at V and 6 bases at J; junction bases unmatched: 3. The CDR3 is 15 residues long. Here the CDR3 reads CASSFQQGANSPLHF. The DNA for the CDR3 is TGTGCCAGCAGCTTCCAACAGGGGGCTAATTCACCCCTCCACTTT.

This sequence joins TRBV19 and TRBJ2-5; perhaps TRBD2 as D (7 bases). Trimming removed 10 bases from V and 4 bases from J, with 19 bases in between. From germline, CDR1 is LNHDA and CDR2 SQIVND (reference sequence). The CDR3 length is 14 residues. CDR3 in DNA: TGTGCCACCCGAGGGAGGGGGGGCCCAGAGACCCAGTACTTC. Encoded protein: CATRGRGGPETQYF.

This chain connects TRBV9 to TRBJ1-2; D possibly corresponds to TRBD1 (5 bases). Between the trimmed V and J ends, which lost 3 bases and 10 bases, there was a span of 16 bases. The CDR3 totals 13 residues. In germline, CDR1 is SGDLS, CDR2 YYNGEE. As DNA, the CDR3 is TGTGCCAGCAGCGCAGGGACCGGCGCAGTCTACACCTTC. It is translated as CASSAGTGAVYTF.

V is TRBV5-6 and J is TRBJ2-7, with D maybe TRBD1 (6 bases). The V end lost 2 bases, the J end lost 6 bases, and 9 bases lay between the germline ends. From germline, CDR1 is SGHDT and CDR2 YYEEEE. The CDR3 extends over 12 amino acids. The CDR3 coding sequence is TGTGCCAGCAGCTTCGGACAGACCGAGCAGTACTTC. As protein: CASSFGQTEQYF.